The TCR beta chain described here comes from a study of blood T cell repertoires in COVID-19. Study-level information: Spain, Italy and the United States supplied samples that represented acute and convalescent COVID-19. In each case, the material was cDNA or gDNA derived from T cells, B-cell-depleted T cells, or PBMCs.

Germline-derived CDR1 and CDR2 are SGDLS and YYNGEE. The CDR3 sequence is 22 residues long. The ends lost 0 bases at V and 5 bases at J; junction bases unmatched: 22. Study processing details: Estimation of nucleated cell counts was performed using reference gene primer amplification. Libraries were prepared by immunoSEQ multiplex PCR; TCRdb keeps only in-frame clonotypes and omits some of them. V and J calls and clone size are copied from that table; D and trimming were computed from the DNA. The table records over 600,000 clones, more than 80% of them present only once. Sequenced: peripheral blood. The receptor was derived from a woman aged 18-30 years with acute or convalescent COVID-19. This sequence joins TRBV9 and TRBJ2-1; 11 bases are a match to TRBD2. The CDR3 sequence: CASSVAGQGLAVTGGDNNEQFF. CDR3 nucleotides: TGTGCCAGCAGCGTAGCAGGGCAGGGACTAGCGGTCACCGGGGGGGATAACAATGAGCAGTTCTTC.